This passage covers 7 T cell receptor beta chains from one sample sequenced in a study of identical twins. TCRdb fed the 5' RACE reads into MiXCR, producing one record per CDR3 protein. The repertoire holds about 690,000 distinct CDR3 sequences, with approximately 6% as singletons. Sequencing was done on a sample of naive T cells sorted from blood. These receptors came from a man aged 18-30 years in good health.

This clonotype was picked up many times. J is TRBJ2-7 and V is TRBV4-1; D remains unclear. The V and J ends lost 4 bases and 6 bases respectively, with 13 bases between them. This CDR3 region has 13 residues. Germline CDR1 is MGHRA and CDR2 is YSYEKL. The CDR3 protein is CASSPLVGSEQYV. The CDR3, as DNA: TGCGCCAGCAGCCCTCTAGTAGGTTCCGAGCAGTACGTC.

This clonotype was observed many times. This chain links TRBV9 with TRBJ1-1, with D unresolved. Trimming removed 0 bases from V and 1 base from J, with 7 bases in between. Germline V gene lookup returns CDR1 SGDLS and CDR2 YYNGEE. CDR3 size: 14 residues. Written as DNA, the CDR3 is TGTGCCAGCAGCGTAGGCGGACCGAACACTGAAGCTTTCTTT. Amino acid sequence: CASSVGGPNTEAFF.

This clonotype has ten or more counts. This chain joins TRBV15 and TRBJ2-5, with D possibly TRBD1 on 6 matching bases. Germline CDR1 LNHNV, CDR2 YYDKDF (reference sequence). The CDR3 runs 15 residues. V was clipped by 2 bases and J by 4 bases, with 14 bases between them. CDR3 amino acids: CATSRTQGLSETQYF. In DNA form, the CDR3 reads TGTGCCACCAGCAGAACTCAGGGGTTGTCAGAGACCCAGTACTTC.

The table lists this clonotype with a few counts. The chain is built from TRBV29-1 and TRBJ2-1; 8 bases align to TRBD1. The CDR3 extends over 14 amino acids. V trimming: 7 bases; J trimming: 1 base; junction bases outside the gene matches: 6. The germline gives CDR1 SQVTM, CDR2 ANQGSEA. CDR3 bases: TGCAGCGCCACGGACAGGGTGTCCTACAATGAGCAGTTCTTC. Translated: CSATDRVSYNEQFF.

At least ten counts were recorded for this clonotype. The chain links TRBV5-1 to TRBJ2-3; 9 bases are a match to TRBD2. With V trimmed by 4 bases and J by 5 bases, 11 bases remained unmatched. Germline lookup yields CDR1 SGHRS and CDR2 YFSETQ. The CDR3 spans 16 residues. The CDR3 bases are TGCGCCAGCAGCGCCGGGACTAGCTCTGAGTTAGATACGCAGTATTTT. It translates to CASSAGTSSELDTQYF.

In this sample, this clonotype turned up many times. The chain has TRBV29-1 and TRBJ2-7; unclear D gene. This CDR3 has 13 residues. CDR1 and CDR2 (germline): SQVTM, ANQGSEA. V was trimmed by 4 bases and J by 7 bases, leaving 17 bases between them. CDR3 sequence (DNA): TGCAGCGTTGTATGGCCCAAAGCTCAAGAGCAGTACTTC. This gives the protein CSVVWPKAQEQYF.

This clonotype was observed a handful of times. The chain combines TRBV29-1 with TRBJ2-7; possibly TRBD2 for D (5 bases). CDR3 size: 13 residues. Germline V CDR1 and CDR2: SQVTM, ANQGSEA. The V gene lost 6 bases and the J gene lost 4 bases, with 16 bases spanning the gap. Written as DNA, the CDR3 is TGCAGCGTGCGACGGGGTTATACATACGAGCAGTACGTC. Its translation: CSVRRGYTYEQYV.